The 27 T cell receptor beta chains given below trace back to one sample, sequenced in a study of T cells in narcolepsy. The data were produced by immunoSEQ multiplex PCR, yet TCRdb's version contains in-frame clones alone and is incomplete. The table records just over 40,000 clones, approximately 89% of them present only once. The sequenced sample consisted of CD45RA- memory CD4+ T cells from PBMCs. The source of these receptors is a human donor with narcolepsy.

This clone has only a few counts. The CDR3 is CAISELGRGELFF. The CDR3 nucleotides are TGTGCCATCAGTGAACTTGGCCGCGGGGAGCTGTTTTTT. The J gene is TRBJ2-2, the V gene TRBV10-3; no clear D. Germline V gives CDR1 ENHRY, CDR2 SYGVKD. CDR3 length: 13 amino acids. V was trimmed by 3 bases and J by 7 bases, leaving 9 bases between them.

V and J are TRBV10-3 and TRBJ2-1; 7 bases agree with TRBD2. CDR1 and CDR2 from the germline V gene are ENHRY and SYGVKD. The CDR3 is 15 amino acids. V was clipped by 3 bases and J by 7 bases; unmatched bases: 9. CDR3 in amino acids: CAISDVGGGNNEQFF. CDR3 coding DNA: TGTGCCATCAGTGATGTGGGGGGAGGGAATAATGAGCAGTTCTTC.

This chain uses TRBV18 with TRBJ2-3; a possible D gene is TRBD1 (5 bases). V lost 3 bases and J 2 bases, leaving 9 bases between the germline ends. Germline V CDR1 and CDR2: KGHSH, LQKENI. The CDR3 contains 14 residues. CDR3 sequence (DNA): TGTGCCAGCTCACCTCAGGGAAACACAGATACGCAGTATTTT. As protein: CASSPQGNTDTQYF.

V and J are TRBV19 and TRBJ1-4; TRBD1 is a possible D gene (5 bases). Germline values: CDR1 LNHDA, CDR2 SQIVND (reference sequence). V lost 8 bases and J 0 bases, leaving 16 bases between the germline ends. The CDR3 loop spans 16 amino acids. The CDR3 sequence is CASRGSSFATNEKLFF. The CDR3 nucleotides read TGTGCCAGTCGGGGCTCCAGTTTTGCAACTAATGAAAAACTGTTTTTT.

V usage is TRBV5-1 and J usage is TRBJ2-5; TRBD1 might be the D (6 bases). The length of the CDR3 is 14 residues. Trimming cost V 0 bases and J 5 bases, with 11 bases left between them. CDR1 SGHRS and CDR2 YFSETQ come from the germline V gene. This CDR3 is CASSLGQRGETQYF. The CDR3 DNA reads as TGCGCCAGCAGCTTGGGACAGAGGGGGGAGACCCAGTACTTC. Based on the CDR3 plus reference TRBV5-1 and TRBJ2-5, the full variable domain is KAGVTQTPRYLIKTRGQQVTLSCSPISGHRSVSWYQQTPGQGLQFLFEYFSETQRNKGNFPGRFSGRQFSNSRSEMNVSTLELGDSALYLCASSLGQRGETQYFGPGTRLLVL.

The chain joins TRBV4-3 to TRBJ2-7; tentatively, D is TRBD2 (5 bases). The CDR3 runs to 16 residues. The V end lost 0 bases, the J end lost 2 bases, and 14 bases lay between the germline ends. Germline CDR1 is LGHNA and CDR2 is YSLEER. The CDR3 sequence: CASSQDRGRAAYEQYF. Here the CDR3 DNA reads TGCGCCAGCAGCCAAGATAGAGGGCGCGCAGCCTACGAGCAGTACTTC.

The CDR3: CASSQVRGYSTDTQYF. Written as DNA, the CDR3 is TGTGCCAGCAGTCAGGTCCGGGGTTACTCCACAGATACGCAGTATTTT. The V gene is TRBV5-6, the J gene TRBJ2-3, with D possibly being TRBD2 (5 bases). Germline V gene data show CDR1 as SGHDT and CDR2 as YYEEEE. The V end lost 5 bases, the J end lost 2 bases, and 18 bases lay between the germline ends. CDR3 length: 16 residues.

The chain combines TRBV27 with TRBJ2-7, with D unresolved. The CDR3 spans 17 residues. Trimming stripped 6 bases from V and 0 bases from J, with 21 bases between. Germline CDR1 MNHEY, CDR2 SMNVEV (reference sequence). The CDR3 here is CASSPFATVPTSYEQYF. The CDR3 DNA reads TGTGCCAGCAGCCCTTTCGCTACCGTCCCGACCTCCTACGAGCAGTACTTC.

J is TRBJ2-3 and V is TRBV19, with a possible D match to TRBD1 (5 bases). Per germline, CDR1 LNHDA and CDR2 SQIVND (reference sequence). Trimming stripped 9 bases from V and 2 bases from J, with 12 bases between. CDR3 size: 13 residues. In DNA, the CDR3 is TGTGCCAGCCTAGGGGCCAACACAGATACGCAGTATTTT. This translates into CASLGANTDTQYF. Full variable domain (outside the CDR3, taken from reference TRBV19 and TRBJ2-3): DGGITQSPKYLFRKEGQNVTLSCEQNLNHDAMYWYRQDPGQGLRLIYYSQIVNDFQKGDIAEGYSVSREKKESFPLTVTSAQKNPTAFYLCASLGANTDTQYFGPGTRLTVL.

The chain uses TRBV19 and TRBJ2-1; D remains ambiguous. This CDR3 region has 15 residues. Germline V gives CDR1 LNHDA, CDR2 SQIVND (reference sequence). V was pared by 3 bases and J by 0 bases, with 9 bases between. In nucleotides, the CDR3 is TGTGCCAGTAGTATGTTGAGTCGCTCCTACAATGAGCAGTTCTTC. It codes for CASSMLSRSYNEQFF.

The V call is TRBV7-2, the J call TRBJ2-1, with 9 nucleotides matching TRBD2. The trim removed 5 bases at V and 8 bases at J, leaving 13 bases unmatched. The CDR3 loop spans 16 amino acids. Germline-derived CDR1 and CDR2 are SGHTA and FQGNSA. The CDR3 reads CASSQYPGLARDEQFF. In DNA form, the CDR3 reads TGTGCCAGCAGCCAGTATCCGGGACTAGCAAGGGATGAGCAGTTCTTC.

The rearrangement links TRBV15 to TRBJ2-1, with 13 nucleotides matching TRBD2. The ends lost 1 base at V and 10 bases at J; junction bases unmatched: 7. The CDR3 has 16 residues. From germline, CDR1 is LNHNV and CDR2 YYDKDF (reference sequence). DNA for the CDR3: TGTGCCACCAGCAGAGCTGGACTAGCGGGAGAGGGGGAGCAGTTCTTC. This translates into CATSRAGLAGEGEQFF.

The chain carries TRBV5-5 and TRBJ1-2; perhaps TRBD1 as D (6 bases). V lost 5 bases, J lost 4 bases, and 12 bases lay in between. CDR1 is SGHKS and CDR2 is YYEKEE in the germline V gene (reference sequence). The CDR3 is 13 residues long. Here the CDR3 DNA reads TGTGCCAGCAGACAACAGGGAAGCTATGGCTACACCTTC. Encoded protein: CASRQQGSYGYTF.

V usage is TRBV7-6 and J usage is TRBJ2-1; TRBD2 is a possible D gene (6 bases). This CDR3 is 16 amino acids long. Germline assignment: CDR1 SGHVS and CDR2 FNYEAQ. Trimming took 2 bases from V and 1 from J, leaving 12 bases between them. The CDR3 loop is CASSLTRGSSYNEQFF. CDR3 nucleotide sequence: TGTGCCAGCAGCTTAACCCGGGGGTCATCCTACAATGAGCAGTTCTTC.

The chain combines TRBV15 with TRBJ2-5; D is unresolved. Germline CDR1 reads LNHNV; CDR2 reads YYDKDF (reference sequence). This CDR3 has 15 residues. V was pared by 3 bases and J by 5 bases, with 16 bases between. This CDR3 reads CATSSPRALGETQYF. The DNA for the CDR3 is TGTGCCACCAGCAGTCCTCGGGCCCTAGGGGAGACCCAGTACTTC.

This sequence joins TRBV6-5 and TRBJ2-3, with D possibly TRBD1 on 5 matching bases. Germline assignment: CDR1 MNHEY and CDR2 SVGAGI. This CDR3 is 14 amino acids long. The germline V and J ends were trimmed by 5 bases and 6 bases, with 15 bases remaining between them. CDR3 protein: CASSTPRDPDTQYF. The DNA of the CDR3 is TGTGCCAGCAGTACCCCCAGGGATCCCGATACGCAGTATTTT.

The chain links TRBV12-5 to TRBJ2-3; either TRBD1 or TRBD2 may fit D (5 bases each). Trimming shortened V by 3 bases and J by 0 bases, and 7 bases separated the two germline ends. The CDR3 spans 14 residues. The germline V gene encodes CDR1 LGHNT and CDR2 FRNRAP. The CDR3 DNA reads as TGTGCTAGTGGTTTAGGGGACAGCACAGATACGCAGTATTTT. Protein: CASGLGDSTDTQYF.

The gene calls are TRBV2 and TRBJ2-7, with 10 bases aligning to TRBD1. V shed 7 bases and J 5 bases; nucleotides not matched to a gene: 11. The CDR3 is made up of 15 amino acids. Germline V gene data show CDR1 as SNHLY and CDR2 as FYNNEI. The CDR3 bases are TGTGCCAGCACTGAGACAGGGGGCTCCGCCCACGAGCAGTACTTC. Amino acid sequence: CASTETGGSAHEQYF.

The chain has TRBV5-4 and TRBJ2-2; D gene ambiguous. CDR1 is SGHNT and CDR2 is YYREEE in the germline V gene (reference sequence). The V and J ends lost 1 base and 0 bases respectively, with 7 bases between them. This CDR3 is 15 amino acids long. The CDR3 here is CASSLPTANTGELFF. CDR3 bases: TGTGCCAGCAGCTTGCCGACGGCGAACACCGGGGAGCTGTTTTTT. Variable domain in full (rest from reference TRBV5-4 and TRBJ2-2): ETGVTQSPTHLIKTRGQQVTLRCSSQSGHNTVSWYQQALGQGPQFIFQYYREEENGRGNFPPRFSGLQFPNYSSELNVNALELDDSALYLCASSLPTANTGELFFGEGSRLTVL.

The J gene is TRBJ1-1, the V gene TRBV7-6, with a weak D call TRBD1 (5 bases). Germline loops: CDR1 SGHVS, CDR2 FNYEAQ. This CDR3 is built from 10 residues. This CDR3 is CAFTGSGAFF. In DNA form, the CDR3 reads TGTGCATTTACAGGTTCTGGGGCTTTCTTT. Full variable domain (outside the CDR3, taken from reference TRBV7-6 and TRBJ1-1): GAGVSQSPRYKVTKRGQDVALRCDPISGHVSLYWYRQALGQGPEFLTYFNYEAQQDKSGLPNDRFSAERPEGSISTLTIQRTEQRDSAMYRCAFTGSGAFFGQGTRLTVV.

The chain employs TRBV5-4 and TRBJ2-5, with 7 bases that match TRBD2. This CDR3 spans 16 amino acids. The ends lost 5 bases at V and 2 bases at J; junction bases unmatched: 12. Germline V lookup: CDR1 SGHNT, CDR2 YYREEE (reference sequence). The CDR3 loop reads CASSSASAGRQETQYF. In DNA, the CDR3 is TGTGCCAGCAGTTCTGCCTCAGCGGGGAGGCAAGAGACCCAGTACTTC.

The CDR3 region has the DNA TGTGCCTGGAGTGACTCCCTTTCACGGGGTAACTATGGCTACACCTTC. It codes for CAWSDSLSRGNYGYTF. The chain has TRBV30 and TRBJ1-2; D unclear. This CDR3 is built from 16 residues. Germline V lookup: CDR1 GTSNPN, CDR2 SVGIG (reference sequence). The V end lost 1 base, the J end lost 1 base, and 16 bases lay between the germline ends.

The chain carries TRBV7-9 and TRBJ2-3; D call uncertain. The CDR3 length is 13 residues. Germline V CDR1 and CDR2: SEHNR, FQNEAQ (reference sequence). V lost 1 base, J lost 4 bases, and 6 bases lay in between. The CDR3 DNA follows: TGTGCCAGCAGCTTAGTTCCCCCAGATACGCAGTATTTT. It yields the protein CASSLVPPDTQYF.

The rearrangement uses TRBV11-2 and TRBJ2-7; no clear D. CDR1 and CDR2 from the germline V gene are SGHAT and FQNNGV. The CDR3 loop spans 14 amino acids. Trimming removed 0 bases at V and 4 bases at J, with 10 bases between. The CDR3 bases are TGTGCCAGCAGCTTAGAGGCTGGGGTTTACGAGCAGTACTTC. Its protein is CASSLEAGVYEQYF.

This clone was found once. This chain connects TRBV4-3 to TRBJ2-3; TRBD2 aligns across 8 bases. The CDR3 covers 14 residues. The germline CDR1 and CDR2 sequences are LGHNA and YSLEER. The trim removed 4 bases at V and 7 bases at J, leaving 7 bases unmatched. CDR3 sequence (DNA): TGCGCCAGCAGCCCCGGGGGGGCTACGAATACGCAGTATTTT. Its translation is CASSPGGATNTQYF.

The V and J genes are TRBV5-4 and TRBJ2-5; D remains ambiguous. This CDR3 has 11 residues. The V end was cut by 2 bases, the J end by 1 base, with 0 bases between. Germline V gives CDR1 SGHNT, CDR2 YYREEE (reference sequence). The CDR3 nucleotides are TGTGCCAGCAGCTTCCAAGAGACCCAGTACTTC. Translation gives CASSFQETQYF.

V and J are TRBV6-1 and TRBJ1-1; D remains unclear. Germline lookup yields CDR1 MNHNS and CDR2 SASEGT. Trimming took 8 bases from V and 1 from J, leaving 11 bases between them. The CDR3 covers 13 residues. The CDR3 DNA is TGTGCCAGCCTTGGACGAGGGAACACTGAAGCTTTCTTT. This translates into CASLGRGNTEAFF.